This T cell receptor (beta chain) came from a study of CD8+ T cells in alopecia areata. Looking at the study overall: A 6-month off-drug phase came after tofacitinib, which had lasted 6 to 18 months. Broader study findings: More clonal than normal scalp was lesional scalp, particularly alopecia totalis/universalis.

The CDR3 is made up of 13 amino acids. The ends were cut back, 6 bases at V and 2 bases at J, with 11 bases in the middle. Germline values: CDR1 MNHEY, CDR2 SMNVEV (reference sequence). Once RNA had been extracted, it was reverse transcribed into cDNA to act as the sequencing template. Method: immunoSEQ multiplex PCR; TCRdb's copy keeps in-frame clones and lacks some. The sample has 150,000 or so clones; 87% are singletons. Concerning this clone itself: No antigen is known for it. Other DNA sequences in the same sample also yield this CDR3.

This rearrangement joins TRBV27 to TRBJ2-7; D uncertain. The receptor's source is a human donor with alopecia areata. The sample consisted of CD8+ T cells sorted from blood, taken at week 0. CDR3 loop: CASSLGPTYEQYF. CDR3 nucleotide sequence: TGTGCCAGCAGCCTCGGACCCACCTACGAGCAGTACTTC.